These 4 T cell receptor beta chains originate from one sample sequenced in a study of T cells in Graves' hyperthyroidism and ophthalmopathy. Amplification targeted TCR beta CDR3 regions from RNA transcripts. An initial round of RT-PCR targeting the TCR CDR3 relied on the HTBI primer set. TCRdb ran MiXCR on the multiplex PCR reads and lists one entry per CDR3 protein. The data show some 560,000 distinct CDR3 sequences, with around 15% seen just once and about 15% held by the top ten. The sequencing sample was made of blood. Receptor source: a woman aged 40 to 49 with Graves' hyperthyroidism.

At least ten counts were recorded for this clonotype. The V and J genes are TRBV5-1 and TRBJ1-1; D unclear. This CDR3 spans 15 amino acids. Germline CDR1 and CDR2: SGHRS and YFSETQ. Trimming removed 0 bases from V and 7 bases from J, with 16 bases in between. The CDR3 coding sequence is TGCGCCAGCAGCTTGGGTCGGGGAGGAGATGGTGAAGCTTTCTTT. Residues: CASSLGRGGDGEAFF.

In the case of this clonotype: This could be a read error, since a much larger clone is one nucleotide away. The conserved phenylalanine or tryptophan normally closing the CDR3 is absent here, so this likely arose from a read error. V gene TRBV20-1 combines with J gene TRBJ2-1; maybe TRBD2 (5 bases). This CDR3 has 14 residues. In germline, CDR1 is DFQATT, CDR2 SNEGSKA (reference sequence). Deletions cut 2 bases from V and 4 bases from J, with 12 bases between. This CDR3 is CSARHSGSYNEQFI. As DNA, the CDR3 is TGCAGTGCTAGACACTCGGGATCATACAATGAGCAGTTCATC.

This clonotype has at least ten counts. CDR3 amino acids: CAGTGTGTYEQYF. The CDR3 DNA sequence: TGTGCCGGCACCGGGACAGGGACCTACGAGCAGTACTTC. This chain connects TRBV6-1 to TRBJ2-7; TRBD1 matches at 9 bases. CDR3 length: 13 residues. Trimming took 11 bases from V and 2 from J; bases not matched to a gene: 7. Germline values: CDR1 MNHNS, CDR2 SASEGT.

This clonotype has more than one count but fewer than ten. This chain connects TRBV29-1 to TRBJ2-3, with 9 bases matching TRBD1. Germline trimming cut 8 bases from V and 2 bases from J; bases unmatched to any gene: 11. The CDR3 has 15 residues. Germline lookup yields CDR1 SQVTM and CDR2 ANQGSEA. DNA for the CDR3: TGCAGCATTGGTCTTCGGGACAGGGCCACAGATACGCAGTATTTT. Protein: CSIGLRDRATDTQYF.